This T cell receptor beta chain was captured by sequencing in a study of blood T cell repertoires in COVID-19. Whole-study context: Nucleic acid was either cDNA or gDNA, and it came from T cells, B-cell-depleted T cells, or PBMCs.

The table lists this clone with a count of one. CDR1 SGHRS and CDR2 YFSETQ come from the germline V gene. The trim removed 0 bases at V and 6 bases at J, leaving 9 bases unmatched. The CDR3 totals 16 residues. Original handling: For nucleated cells, counts were estimated from reference gene primer amplification. Sequencing was performed with immunoSEQ multiplex PCR; in TCRdb, only in-frame clones are kept and a portion is missing. V and J calls and clone size are given by that table; D and trimming were obtained from the DNA. The repertoire consists of about 260,000 clones, with around 84% occurring once and the leading ten covering 4.2%.

The sample was peripheral blood. The chain has TRBV5-1 and TRBJ2-3; 8 bases match TRBD2. This clonotype originated in a man in his 60s with acute or convalescent COVID-19. The CDR3 coding sequence is TGCGCCAGCAGCTTGGTCCTAAGCGGGGGTCAGGATACGCAGTATTTT. This sequence encodes CASSLVLSGGQDTQYF.